What follows is one TCR beta chain and its context. Antigen specificity is unknown. From germline, CDR1 is KGHSH and CDR2 LQKENI. The CDR3 has 17 residues. The V gene end was trimmed by 5 bases and the J gene end by 7 bases; junction bases not matched to a gene: 17. Extraction of roughly 2 micrograms of genomic DNA from cryopreserved PBMCs supplied material for TCR beta libraries. The data belong to a study of cytotoxic CD8 clonotypes in ibrutinib-treated CLL. At the level of the study: Response specimens were obtained following a median treatment duration of roughly 11 months, with a range of 6 to 36. Study observations and caveats: Baseline levels of clonality went above those of age-matched healthy donors and moved with circulating CD8+ T-cell counts. Ibrutinib response saw clonality rise, and progression saw it return toward baseline.

The protocol was immunoSEQ multiplex PCR, while the TCRdb copy is restricted to in-frame clones and leaves out a portion. The table lists 150,000 to 200,000 clones, 70% to 85% of them singletons. The input for sequencing was PBMCs, taken after 12 months of ibrutinib treatment. The TCR originated in a human donor with chronic lymphocytic leukemia. V and J are TRBV18 and TRBJ1-2; 9 bases fit TRBD1. CDR3 nucleotide sequence: TGTGCCAGCTCAGCGCAAACACGCCCGGGACAGGGATCTGGCTACACCTTC. Translation: CASSAQTRPGQGSGYTF.